This T cell receptor beta chain was recorded in a study of blood T cell repertoires in COVID-19. Method: immunoSEQ multiplex PCR; TCRdb's copy keeps in-frame clones and lacks some. This table has about 140,000 clones, over 70% appearing once. This CDR3 has 13 residues. Trimming removed 7 bases at V and 6 bases at J, with 14 bases between. Per the germline V gene, CDR1 is LGHNT and CDR2 is FRNRAP. This chain links TRBV12-5 with TRBJ2-3, with a tentative D call TRBD2 (7 bases). The TCR sequence derives from a man in his 60s who had recovered from COVID-19. The sequenced sample consisted of PBMCs or T cells enriched from blood (not recorded which). CDR3 DNA sequence: TGTGCTAGTGCCCCGGGGGGCCCCGATACGCAGTATTTT. Its protein is CASAPGGPDTQYF. The complete variable domain, with remaining parts taken from reference TRBV12-5 and TRBJ2-3, reads DARVTQTPRHKVTEMGQEVTMRCQPILGHNTVFWYRQTMMQGLELLAYFRNRAPLDDSGMPKDRFSAEMPDATLATLKIQPSEPRDSAVYFCASAPGGPDTQYFGPGTRLTVL.